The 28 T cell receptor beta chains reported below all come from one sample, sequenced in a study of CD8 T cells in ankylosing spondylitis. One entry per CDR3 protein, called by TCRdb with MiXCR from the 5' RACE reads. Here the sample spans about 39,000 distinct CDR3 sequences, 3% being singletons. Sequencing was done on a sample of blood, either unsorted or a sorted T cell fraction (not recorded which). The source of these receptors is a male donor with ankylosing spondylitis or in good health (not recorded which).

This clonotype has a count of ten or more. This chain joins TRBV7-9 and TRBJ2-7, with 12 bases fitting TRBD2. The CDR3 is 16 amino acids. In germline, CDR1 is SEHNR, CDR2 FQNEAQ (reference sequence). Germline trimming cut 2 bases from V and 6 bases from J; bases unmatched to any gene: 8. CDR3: CASSLKLASGRAEQYV. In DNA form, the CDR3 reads TGTGCCAGCAGCTTAAAGTTGGCTAGCGGGAGGGCCGAGCAGTACGTC.

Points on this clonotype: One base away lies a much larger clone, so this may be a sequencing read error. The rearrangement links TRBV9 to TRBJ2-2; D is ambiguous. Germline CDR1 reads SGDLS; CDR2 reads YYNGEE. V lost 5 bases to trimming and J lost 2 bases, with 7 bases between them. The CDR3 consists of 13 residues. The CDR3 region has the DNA TGTGCCAGCAGGACGGCTAACACCGGGGAGCTGTTTTTT. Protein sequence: CASRTANTGELFF.

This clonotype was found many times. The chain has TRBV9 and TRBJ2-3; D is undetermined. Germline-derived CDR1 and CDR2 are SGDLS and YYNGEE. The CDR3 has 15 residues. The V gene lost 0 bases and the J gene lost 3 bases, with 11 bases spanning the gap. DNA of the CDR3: TGTGCCAGCAGCGTAGCCCCGGACCCTACAGATACGCAGTATTTT. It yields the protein CASSVAPDPTDTQYF.

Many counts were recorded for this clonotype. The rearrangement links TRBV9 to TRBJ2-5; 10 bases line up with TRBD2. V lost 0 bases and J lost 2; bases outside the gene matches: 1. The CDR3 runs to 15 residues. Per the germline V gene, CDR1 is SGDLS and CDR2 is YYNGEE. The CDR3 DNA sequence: TGTGCCAGCAGCGTAGGGACTAGCGGTCAAGAGACCCAGTACTTC. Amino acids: CASSVGTSGQETQYF. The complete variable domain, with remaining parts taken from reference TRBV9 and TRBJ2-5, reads DSGVTQTPKHLITATGQRVTLRCSPRSGDLSVYWYQQSLDQGLQFLIQYYNGEERAKGNILERFSAQQFPDLHSELNLSSLELGDSALYFCASSVGTSGQETQYFGPGTRLLVL.

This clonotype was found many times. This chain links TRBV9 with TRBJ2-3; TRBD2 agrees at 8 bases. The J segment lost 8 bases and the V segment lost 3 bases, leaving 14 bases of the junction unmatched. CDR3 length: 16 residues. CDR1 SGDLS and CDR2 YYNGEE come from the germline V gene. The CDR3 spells CASSGAHSAAGVTQYF. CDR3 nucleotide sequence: TGTGCCAGCAGCGGAGCCCACTCAGCAGCGGGGGTTACGCAGTATTTT.

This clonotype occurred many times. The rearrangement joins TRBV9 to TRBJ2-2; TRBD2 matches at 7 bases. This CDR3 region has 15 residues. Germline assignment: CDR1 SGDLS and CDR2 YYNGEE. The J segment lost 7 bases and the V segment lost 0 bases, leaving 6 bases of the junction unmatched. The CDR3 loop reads CASSVGAGSGGELFF. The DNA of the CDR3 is TGTGCCAGCAGCGTAGGAGCGGGATCTGGCGGGGAGCTGTTTTTT.

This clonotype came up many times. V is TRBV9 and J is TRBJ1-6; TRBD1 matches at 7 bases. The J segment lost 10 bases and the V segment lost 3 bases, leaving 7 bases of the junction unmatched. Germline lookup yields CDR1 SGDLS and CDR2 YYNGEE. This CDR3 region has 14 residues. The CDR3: CASSGGTVQSPLHF. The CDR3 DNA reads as TGTGCCAGCAGCGGCGGGACAGTCCAGTCACCCCTCCACTTT.

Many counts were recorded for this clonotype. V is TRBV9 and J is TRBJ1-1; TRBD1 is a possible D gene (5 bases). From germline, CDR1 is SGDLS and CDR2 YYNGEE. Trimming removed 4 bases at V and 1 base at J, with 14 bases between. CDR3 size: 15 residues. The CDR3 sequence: CASSLKPGENTEAFF. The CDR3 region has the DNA TGTGCCAGCAGCCTTAAACCGGGGGAGAACACTGAAGCTTTCTTT.

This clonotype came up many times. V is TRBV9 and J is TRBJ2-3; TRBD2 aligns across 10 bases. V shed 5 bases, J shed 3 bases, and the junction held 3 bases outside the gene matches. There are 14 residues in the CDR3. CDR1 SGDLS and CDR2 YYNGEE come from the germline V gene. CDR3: CASSLAGVTDTQYF. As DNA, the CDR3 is TGTGCCAGCAGTCTAGCGGGAGTAACAGATACGCAGTATTTT. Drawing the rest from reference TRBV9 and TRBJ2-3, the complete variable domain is DSGVTQTPKHLITATGQRVTLRCSPRSGDLSVYWYQQSLDQGLQFLIQYYNGEERAKGNILERFSAQQFPDLHSELNLSSLELGDSALYFCASSLAGVTDTQYFGPGTRLTVL.

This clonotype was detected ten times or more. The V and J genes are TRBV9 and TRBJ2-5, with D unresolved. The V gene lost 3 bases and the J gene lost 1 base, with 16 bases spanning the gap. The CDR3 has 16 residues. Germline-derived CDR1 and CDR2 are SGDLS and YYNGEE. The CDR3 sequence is CASSGPGGTSQETQYF. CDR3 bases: TGTGCCAGCAGCGGGCCCGGTGGCACAAGCCAAGAGACCCAGTACTTC.

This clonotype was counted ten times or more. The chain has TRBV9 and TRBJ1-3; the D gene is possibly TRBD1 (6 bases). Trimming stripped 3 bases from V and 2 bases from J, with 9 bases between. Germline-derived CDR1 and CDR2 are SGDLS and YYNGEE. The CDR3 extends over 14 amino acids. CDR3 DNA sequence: TGTGCCAGCAGCGCCACAGGGACTGGAAACACCATATATTTT. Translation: CASSATGTGNTIYF.

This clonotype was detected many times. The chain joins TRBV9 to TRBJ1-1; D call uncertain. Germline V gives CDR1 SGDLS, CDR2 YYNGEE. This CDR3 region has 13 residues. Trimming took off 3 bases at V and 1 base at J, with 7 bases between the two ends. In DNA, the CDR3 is TGTGCCAGCAGCGCCCCCGGGAACACTGAAGCTTTCTTT. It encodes CASSAPGNTEAFF.

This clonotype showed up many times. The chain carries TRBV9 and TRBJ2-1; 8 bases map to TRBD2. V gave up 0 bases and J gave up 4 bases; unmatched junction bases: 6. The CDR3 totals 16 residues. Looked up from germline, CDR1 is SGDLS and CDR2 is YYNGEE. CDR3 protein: CASSVDPAGAYNEQFF. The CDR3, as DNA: TGTGCCAGCAGCGTAGATCCAGCGGGGGCATACAATGAGCAGTTCTTC.

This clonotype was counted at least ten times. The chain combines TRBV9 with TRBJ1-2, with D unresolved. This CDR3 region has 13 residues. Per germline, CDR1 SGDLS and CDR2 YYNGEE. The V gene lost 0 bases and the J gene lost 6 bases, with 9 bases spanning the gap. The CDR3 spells CASSVAGRDGYTF. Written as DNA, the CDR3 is TGTGCCAGCAGCGTAGCTGGGAGGGATGGCTACACCTTC.

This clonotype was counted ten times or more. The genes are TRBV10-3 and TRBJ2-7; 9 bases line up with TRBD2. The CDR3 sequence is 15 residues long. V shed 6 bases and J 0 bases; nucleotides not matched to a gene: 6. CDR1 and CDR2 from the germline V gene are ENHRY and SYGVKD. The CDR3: CAIRISGRHSYEQYV. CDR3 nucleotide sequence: TGTGCCATCAGGATCAGCGGGAGGCACTCCTACGAGCAGTACGTC.

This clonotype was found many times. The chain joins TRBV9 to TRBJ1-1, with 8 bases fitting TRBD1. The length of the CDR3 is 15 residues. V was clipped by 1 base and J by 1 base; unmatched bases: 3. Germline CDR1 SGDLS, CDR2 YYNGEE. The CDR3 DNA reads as TGTGCCAGCAGCGTACAGGGGGCCTCGAACACTGAAGCTTTCTTT. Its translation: CASSVQGASNTEAFF.

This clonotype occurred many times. CDR3 nucleotides: TGTGCCAGCAGCGTAGATCCTAGCACCGGGGAGCTGTTTTTT. It encodes CASSVDPSTGELFF. The chain couples TRBV9 to TRBJ2-2; D gene uncertain. Germline CDR1 reads SGDLS; CDR2 reads YYNGEE. The CDR3 totals 14 residues. Trimming removed 0 bases from V and 4 bases from J, with 7 bases in between. The full variable domain, with the rest looked up from reference TRBV9 and TRBJ2-2, is DSGVTQTPKHLITATGQRVTLRCSPRSGDLSVYWYQQSLDQGLQFLIQYYNGEERAKGNILERFSAQQFPDLHSELNLSSLELGDSALYFCASSVDPSTGELFFGEGSRLTVL.

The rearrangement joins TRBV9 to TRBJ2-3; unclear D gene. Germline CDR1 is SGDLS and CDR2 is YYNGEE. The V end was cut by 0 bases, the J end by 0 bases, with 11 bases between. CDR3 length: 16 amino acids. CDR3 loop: CASSVEVAVSTDTQYF. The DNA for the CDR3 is TGTGCCAGCAGCGTAGAGGTAGCAGTAAGCACAGATACGCAGTATTTT.

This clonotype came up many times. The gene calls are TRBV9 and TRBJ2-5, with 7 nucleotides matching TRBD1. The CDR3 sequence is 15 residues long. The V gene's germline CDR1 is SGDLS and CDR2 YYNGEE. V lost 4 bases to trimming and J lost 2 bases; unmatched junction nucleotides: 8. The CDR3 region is CASSNRDRAQETQYF. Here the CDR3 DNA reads TGTGCCAGCAGCAACCGGGACAGAGCACAAGAGACCCAGTACTTC.

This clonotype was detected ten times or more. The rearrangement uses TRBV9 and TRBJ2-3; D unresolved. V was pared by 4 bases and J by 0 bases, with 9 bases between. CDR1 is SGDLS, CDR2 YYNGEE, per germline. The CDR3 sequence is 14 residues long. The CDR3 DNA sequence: TGTGCCAGCAGCCTCACAGATAGCACAGATACGCAGTATTTT. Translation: CASSLTDSTDTQYF. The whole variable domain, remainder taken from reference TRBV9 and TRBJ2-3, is DSGVTQTPKHLITATGQRVTLRCSPRSGDLSVYWYQQSLDQGLQFLIQYYNGEERAKGNILERFSAQQFPDLHSELNLSSLELGDSALYFCASSLTDSTDTQYFGPGTRLTVL.

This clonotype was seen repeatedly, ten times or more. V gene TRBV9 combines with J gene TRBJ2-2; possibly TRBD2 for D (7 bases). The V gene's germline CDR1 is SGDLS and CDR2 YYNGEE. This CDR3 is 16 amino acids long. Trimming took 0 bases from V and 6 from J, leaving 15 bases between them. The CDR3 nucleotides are TGTGCCAGCAGCGTAGCTTCTTTGGGGGGGCCCGGGGAGCTGTTTTTT. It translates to CASSVASLGGPGELFF.

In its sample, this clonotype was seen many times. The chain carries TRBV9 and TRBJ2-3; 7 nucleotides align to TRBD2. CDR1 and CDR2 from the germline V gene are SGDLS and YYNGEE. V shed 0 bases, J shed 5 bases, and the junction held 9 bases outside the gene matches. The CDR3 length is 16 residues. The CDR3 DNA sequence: TGTGCCAGCAGCGTAGAGGGCGGACTAGAGGAAGATACGCAGTATTTT. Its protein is CASSVEGGLEEDTQYF.

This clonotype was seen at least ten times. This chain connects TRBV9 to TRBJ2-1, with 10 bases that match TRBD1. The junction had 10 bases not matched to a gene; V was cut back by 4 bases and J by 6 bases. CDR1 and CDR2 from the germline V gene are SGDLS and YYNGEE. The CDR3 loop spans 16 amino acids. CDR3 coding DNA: TGTGCCAGCAGCTTGGGACAGGGGCTTCCTACCAATGAGCAGTTCTTC. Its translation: CASSLGQGLPTNEQFF. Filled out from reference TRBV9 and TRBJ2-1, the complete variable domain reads DSGVTQTPKHLITATGQRVTLRCSPRSGDLSVYWYQQSLDQGLQFLIQYYNGEERAKGNILERFSAQQFPDLHSELNLSSLELGDSALYFCASSLGQGLPTNEQFFGPGTRLTVL.

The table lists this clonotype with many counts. CDR3 loop: CASSVGTTGFFTDTQYF. CDR3 in DNA: TGTGCCAGCAGCGTAGGAACCACAGGGTTTTTCACAGATACGCAGTATTTT. The gene calls are TRBV9 and TRBJ2-3; a weak D match, TRBD1 (6 bases). Trimming took 0 bases from V and 2 from J, leaving 16 bases between them. From germline, CDR1 is SGDLS and CDR2 YYNGEE. CDR3 length equals 17 residues.

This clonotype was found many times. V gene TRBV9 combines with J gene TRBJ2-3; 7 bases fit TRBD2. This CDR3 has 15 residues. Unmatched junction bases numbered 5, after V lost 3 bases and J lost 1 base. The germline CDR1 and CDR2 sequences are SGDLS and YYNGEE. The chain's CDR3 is CASSARGRGTDTQYF. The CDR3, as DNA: TGTGCCAGCAGCGCCCGTGGGAGGGGCACAGATACGCAGTATTTT.

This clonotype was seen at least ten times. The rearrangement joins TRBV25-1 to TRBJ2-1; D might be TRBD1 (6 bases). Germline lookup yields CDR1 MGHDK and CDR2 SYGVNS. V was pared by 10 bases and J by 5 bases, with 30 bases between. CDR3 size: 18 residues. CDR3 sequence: CAIQSLPLGTNSDNEQFF. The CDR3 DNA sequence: TGTGCCATCCAATCATTACCCCTGGGGACAAATTCAGACAATGAGCAGTTCTTC.

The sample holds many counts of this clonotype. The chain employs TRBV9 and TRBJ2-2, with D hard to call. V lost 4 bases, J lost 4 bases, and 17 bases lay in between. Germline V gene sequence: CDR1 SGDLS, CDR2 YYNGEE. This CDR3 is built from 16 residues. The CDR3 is CASSLTQWVGTGELFF. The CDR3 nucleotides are TGTGCCAGCAGCCTCACCCAGTGGGTAGGCACCGGGGAGCTGTTTTTT.

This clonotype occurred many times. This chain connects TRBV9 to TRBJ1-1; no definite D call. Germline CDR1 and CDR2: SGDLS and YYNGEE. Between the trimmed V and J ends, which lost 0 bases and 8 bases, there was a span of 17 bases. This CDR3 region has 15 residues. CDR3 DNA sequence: TGTGCCAGCAGCGTAGGGGTGAATCCCACTGCCGAAGCTTTCTTT. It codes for CASSVGVNPTAEAFF.